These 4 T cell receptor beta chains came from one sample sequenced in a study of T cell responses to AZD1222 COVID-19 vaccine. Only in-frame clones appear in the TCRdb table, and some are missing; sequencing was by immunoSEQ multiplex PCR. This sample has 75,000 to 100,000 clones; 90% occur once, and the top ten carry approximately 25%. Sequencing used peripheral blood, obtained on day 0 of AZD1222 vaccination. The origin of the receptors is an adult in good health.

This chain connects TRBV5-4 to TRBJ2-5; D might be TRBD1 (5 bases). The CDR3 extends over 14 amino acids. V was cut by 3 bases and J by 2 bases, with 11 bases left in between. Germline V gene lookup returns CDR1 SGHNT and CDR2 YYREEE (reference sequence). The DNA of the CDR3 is TGTGCCAGCAGCTCGGTGAAGGGGCAAGAGACCCAGTACTTC. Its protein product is CASSSVKGQETQYF.

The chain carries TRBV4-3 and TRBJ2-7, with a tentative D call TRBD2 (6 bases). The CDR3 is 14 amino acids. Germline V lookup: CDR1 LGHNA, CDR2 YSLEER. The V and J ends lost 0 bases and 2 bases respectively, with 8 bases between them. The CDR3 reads CASSQDGGTYEQYF. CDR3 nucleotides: TGCGCCAGCAGCCAAGACGGCGGGACCTACGAGCAGTACTTC.

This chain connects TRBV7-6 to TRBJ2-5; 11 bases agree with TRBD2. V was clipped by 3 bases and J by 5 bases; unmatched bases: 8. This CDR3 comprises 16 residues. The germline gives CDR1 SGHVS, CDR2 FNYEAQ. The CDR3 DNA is TGTGCCAGCAGCTTGGTAGCGGGAGGGCCGGGGGAGACCCAGTACTTC. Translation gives CASSLVAGGPGETQYF.

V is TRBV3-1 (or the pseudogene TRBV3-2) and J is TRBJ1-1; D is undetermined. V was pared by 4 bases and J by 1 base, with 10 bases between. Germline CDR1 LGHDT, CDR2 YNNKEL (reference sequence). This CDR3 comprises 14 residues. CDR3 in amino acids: CASSRRAQNTEAFF. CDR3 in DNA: TGTGCCAGCAGCCGCCGGGCCCAGAACACTGAAGCTTTCTTT.